The clone carrying this T cell receptor beta chain was seen once. This entry is derived from a study of shared clonotypes between healthy human individuals. This table comes from immunoSEQ multiplex PCR, and its TCRdb copy is limited to in-frame clones, with some not included. This table holds around 2.1 million clones, around 95% found once. The TCR originated in a man between 18 and 35 years old in good health. Material for sequencing was naive CD4+ T cells sorted from blood. As for subset: CD45RA+ positively selected.

CDR3: CASSSPVGGFTGELFF. The CDR3 region has the DNA TGTGCCAGCAGCTCCCCAGTAGGGGGATTTACCGGGGAGCTGTTTTTT. The V call is TRBV11-3, the J call TRBJ2-2; a weak D match, TRBD1 (6 bases). The CDR3 extends over 16 amino acids. Germline V gene sequence: CDR1 SGHNT, CDR2 YENEEA. The V end lost 4 bases, the J end lost 5 bases, and 17 bases lay between the germline ends.